The clone carrying this TCR beta chain was picked up many times. Antigen specificity is unknown. These data come from a study of Graves' ophthalmopathy and Graves' hyperthyroidism. At the level of the study: At the time of initial diagnosis and before any treatment, peripheral blood was collected. Whole-study findings and limits: Blood also contained most of the expanded thyroid clonotypes above 0.001 frequency.

Transcripts of RNA were the source for amplifying TCR beta CDR3 regions. Following a first-round RT-PCR that used HTBI primers, a second-round multiplex PCR was carried out. TCRdb re-analysed the multiplex PCR reads in MiXCR, keeping a single row per CDR3 protein. The sample records roughly 60,000 distinct CDR3 sequences, around 50% being singletons. The CDR3 is 15 residues long. CDR1 is SNHLY and CDR2 is FYNNEI in the germline V gene. The germline V and J ends were trimmed by 1 base and 1 base, with 7 bases remaining between them. The sample consisted of peripheral blood. The receptor was isolated from an adult woman with Graves' ophthalmopathy. The gene calls are TRBV2 and TRBJ2-2; D unresolved. CDR3 residues: CASSEDGLNTGELFF. The DNA for the CDR3 is TGTGCCAGCAGTGAAGATGGATTGAACACCGGGGAGCTGTTTTTT.